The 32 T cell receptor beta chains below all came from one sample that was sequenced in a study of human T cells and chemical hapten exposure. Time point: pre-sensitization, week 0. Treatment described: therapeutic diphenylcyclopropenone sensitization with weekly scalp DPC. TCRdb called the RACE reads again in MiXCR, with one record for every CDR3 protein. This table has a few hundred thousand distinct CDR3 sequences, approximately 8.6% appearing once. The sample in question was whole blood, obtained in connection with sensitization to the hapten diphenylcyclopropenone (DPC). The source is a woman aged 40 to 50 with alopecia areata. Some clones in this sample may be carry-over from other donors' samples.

The CDR3 reads CASSESGGSRETQYF. CDR3 nucleotides: TGTGCCAGCAGCGAGTCGGGAGGCTCTAGAGAGACCCAGTACTTC. The chain is built from TRBV7-2 and TRBJ2-5; 7 nucleotides match TRBD2. The CDR3 runs 15 residues. Germline loops: CDR1 SGHTA, CDR2 FQGNSA. Unmatched junction bases numbered 10, after V lost 5 bases and J lost 4 bases.

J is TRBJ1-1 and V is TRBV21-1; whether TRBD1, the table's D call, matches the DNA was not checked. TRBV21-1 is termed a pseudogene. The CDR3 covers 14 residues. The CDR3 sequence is CASSETDQGPEAFF. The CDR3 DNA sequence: TGTGCCAGCAGCGAAACGGACCAGGGGCCTGAAGCTTTCTTT.

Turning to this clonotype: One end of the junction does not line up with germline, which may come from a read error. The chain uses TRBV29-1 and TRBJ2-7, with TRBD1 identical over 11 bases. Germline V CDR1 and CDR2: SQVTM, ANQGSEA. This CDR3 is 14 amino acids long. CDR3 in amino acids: CSVPGTGGIYEQCF. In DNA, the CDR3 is TGCAGCGTCCCGGGGACAGGGGGTATATACGAGCAGTGCTTC.

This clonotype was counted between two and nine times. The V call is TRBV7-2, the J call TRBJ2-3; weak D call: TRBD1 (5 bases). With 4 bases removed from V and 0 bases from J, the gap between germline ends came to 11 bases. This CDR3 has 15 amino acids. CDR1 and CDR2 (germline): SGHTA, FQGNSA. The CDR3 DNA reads TGTGCCAGCAGCTACCGACAGAGAAGCACAGATACGCAGTATTTT. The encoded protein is CASSYRQRSTDTQYF. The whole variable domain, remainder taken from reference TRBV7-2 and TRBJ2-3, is GAGVSQSPSNKVTEKGKDVELRCDPISGHTALYWYRQSLGQGLEFLIYFQGNSAPDKSGLPSDRFSAERTGGSVSTLTIQRTQQEDSAVYLCASSYRQRSTDTQYFGPGTRLTVL.

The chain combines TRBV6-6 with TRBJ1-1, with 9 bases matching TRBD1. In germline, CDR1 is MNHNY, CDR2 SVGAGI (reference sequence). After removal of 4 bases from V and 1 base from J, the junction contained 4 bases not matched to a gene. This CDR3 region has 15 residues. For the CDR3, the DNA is TGTGCCAGCAGTTCTACAGGGGGCAGGAACACTGAAGCTTTCTTT. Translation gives CASSSTGGRNTEAFF.

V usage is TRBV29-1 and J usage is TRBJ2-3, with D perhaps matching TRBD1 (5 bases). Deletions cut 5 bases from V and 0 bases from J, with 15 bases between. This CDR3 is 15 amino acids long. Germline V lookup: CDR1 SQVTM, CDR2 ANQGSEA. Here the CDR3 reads CSVLQGTASTDTQYF. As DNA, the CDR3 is TGCAGCGTTCTGCAGGGAACTGCTAGCACAGATACGCAGTATTTT.

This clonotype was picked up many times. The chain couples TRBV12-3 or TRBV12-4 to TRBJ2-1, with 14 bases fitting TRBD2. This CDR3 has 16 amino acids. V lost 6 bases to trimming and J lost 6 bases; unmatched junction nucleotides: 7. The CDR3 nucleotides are TGTGCCAGCAGGCCCCCGACTAGCGGGAGGGTCAATGAGCAGTTCTTC. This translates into CASRPPTSGRVNEQFF.

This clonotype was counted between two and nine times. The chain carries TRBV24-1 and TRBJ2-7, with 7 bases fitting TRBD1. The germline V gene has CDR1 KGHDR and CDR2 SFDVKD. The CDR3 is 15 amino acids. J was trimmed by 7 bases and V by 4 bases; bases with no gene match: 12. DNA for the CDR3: TGTGCCACCAGTGACAACTCACGGACCAGGGGGGAGCAGTACTTC. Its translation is CATSDNSRTRGEQYF.

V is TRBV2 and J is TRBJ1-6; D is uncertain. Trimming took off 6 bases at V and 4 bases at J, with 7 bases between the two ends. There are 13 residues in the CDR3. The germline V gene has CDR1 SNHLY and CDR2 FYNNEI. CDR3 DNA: TGTGCCAGCAGGGGAGCTTATAATTCACCCCTCCACTTT. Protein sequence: CASRGAYNSPLHF.

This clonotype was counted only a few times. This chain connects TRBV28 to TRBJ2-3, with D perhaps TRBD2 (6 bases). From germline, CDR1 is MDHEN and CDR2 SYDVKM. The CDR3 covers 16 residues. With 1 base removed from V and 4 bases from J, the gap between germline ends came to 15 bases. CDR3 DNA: TGTGCCAGCAGTTTATTGGGCGGGATTCAGGCAGATACGCAGTATTTT. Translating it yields CASSLLGGIQADTQYF.

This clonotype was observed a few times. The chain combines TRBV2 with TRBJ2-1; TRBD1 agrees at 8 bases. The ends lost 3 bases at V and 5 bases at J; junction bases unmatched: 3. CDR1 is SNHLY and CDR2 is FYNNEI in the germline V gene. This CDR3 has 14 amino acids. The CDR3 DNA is TGTGCCAGCAGTGATGGGACAGGACACAATGAGCAGTTCTTC. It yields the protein CASSDGTGHNEQFF.

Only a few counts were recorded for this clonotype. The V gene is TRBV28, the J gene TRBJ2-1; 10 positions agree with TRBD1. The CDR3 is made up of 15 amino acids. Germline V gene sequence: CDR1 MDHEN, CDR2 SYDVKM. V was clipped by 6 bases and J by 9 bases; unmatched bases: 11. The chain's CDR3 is CASSPGDRGFSEQFF. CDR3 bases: TGTGCCAGCAGCCCCGGGGACAGGGGATTTAGTGAGCAGTTCTTC. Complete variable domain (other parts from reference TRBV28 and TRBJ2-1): DVKVTQSSRYLVKRTGEKVFLECVQDMDHENMFWYRQDPGLGLRLIYFSYDVKMKEKGDIPEGYSVSREKKERFSLILESASTNQTSMYLCASSPGDRGFSEQFFGPGTRLTVL.

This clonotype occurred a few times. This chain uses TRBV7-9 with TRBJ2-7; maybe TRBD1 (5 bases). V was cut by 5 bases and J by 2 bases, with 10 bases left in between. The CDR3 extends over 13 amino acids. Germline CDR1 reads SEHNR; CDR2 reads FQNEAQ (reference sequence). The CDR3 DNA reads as TGTGCCAGCAGCGGCAGGGAAACCTACGAGCAGTACTTC. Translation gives CASSGRETYEQYF.

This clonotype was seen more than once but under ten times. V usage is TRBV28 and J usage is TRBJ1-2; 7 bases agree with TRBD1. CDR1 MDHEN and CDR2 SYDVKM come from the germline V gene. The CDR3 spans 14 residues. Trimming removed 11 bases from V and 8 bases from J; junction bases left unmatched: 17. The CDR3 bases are TGTGCCGGTCAGGGGGGTGACAGGAACAGAGGCTACACCTTC. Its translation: CAGQGGDRNRGYTF.

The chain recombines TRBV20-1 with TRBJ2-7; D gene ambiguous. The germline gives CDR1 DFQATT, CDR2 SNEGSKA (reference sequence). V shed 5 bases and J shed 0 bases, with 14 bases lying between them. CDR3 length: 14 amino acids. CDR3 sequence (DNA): TGCAGTGCTCTTGACTTTACTCCCTCCTACGAGCAGTACTTC. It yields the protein CSALDFTPSYEQYF.

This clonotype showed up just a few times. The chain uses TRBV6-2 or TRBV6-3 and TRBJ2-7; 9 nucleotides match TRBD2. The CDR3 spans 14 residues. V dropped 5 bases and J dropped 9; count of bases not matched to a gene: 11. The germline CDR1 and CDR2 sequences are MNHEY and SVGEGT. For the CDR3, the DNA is TGTGCCAGCAGTCCCCCGGGACTAGCATCGGGGCAGTACTTC. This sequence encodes CASSPPGLASGQYF.

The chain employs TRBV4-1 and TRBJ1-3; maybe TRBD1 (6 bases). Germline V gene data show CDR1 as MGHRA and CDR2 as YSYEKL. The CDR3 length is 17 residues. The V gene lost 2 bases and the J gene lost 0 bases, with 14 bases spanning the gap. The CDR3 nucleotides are TGCGCCAGCAGCCAACCAGGGGCCTTAGTCTCTGGAAACACCATATATTTT. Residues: CASSQPGALVSGNTIYF.

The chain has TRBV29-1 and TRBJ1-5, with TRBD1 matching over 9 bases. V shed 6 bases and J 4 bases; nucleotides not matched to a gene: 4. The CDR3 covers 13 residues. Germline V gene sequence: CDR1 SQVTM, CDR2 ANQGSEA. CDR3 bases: TGCAGCGTGGGGACAGGGACTAATCAGCCCCAGCATTTT. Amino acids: CSVGTGTNQPQHF.

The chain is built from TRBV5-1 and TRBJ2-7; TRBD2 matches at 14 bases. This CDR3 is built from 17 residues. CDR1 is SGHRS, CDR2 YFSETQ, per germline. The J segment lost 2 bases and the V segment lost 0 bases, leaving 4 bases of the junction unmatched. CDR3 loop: CASSLAGTSGSPYEQYF. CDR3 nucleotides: TGCGCCAGCAGCTTGGCCGGGACTAGCGGGAGTCCCTACGAGCAGTACTTC.

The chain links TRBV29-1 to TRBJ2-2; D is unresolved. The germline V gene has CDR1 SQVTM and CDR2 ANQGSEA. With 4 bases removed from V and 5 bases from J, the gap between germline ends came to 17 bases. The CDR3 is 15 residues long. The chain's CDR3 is CSVAQRQSSTGELFF. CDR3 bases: TGCAGCGTTGCACAGAGACAATCGTCGACCGGGGAGCTGTTTTTT.

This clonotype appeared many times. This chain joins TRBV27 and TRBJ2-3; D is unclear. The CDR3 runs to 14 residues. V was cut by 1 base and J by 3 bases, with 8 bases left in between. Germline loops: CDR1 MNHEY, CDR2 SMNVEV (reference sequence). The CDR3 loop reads CASSLLGGTDTQYF. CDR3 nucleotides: TGTGCCAGCAGTTTATTAGGCGGAACAGATACGCAGTATTTT.

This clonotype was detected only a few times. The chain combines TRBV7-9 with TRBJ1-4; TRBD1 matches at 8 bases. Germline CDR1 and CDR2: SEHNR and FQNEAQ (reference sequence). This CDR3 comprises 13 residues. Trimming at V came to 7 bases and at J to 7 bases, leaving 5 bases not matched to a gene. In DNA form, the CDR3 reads TGTGCCAGCATGGGACAGGAGGGTGAAAAACTGTTTTTT. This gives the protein CASMGQEGEKLFF.

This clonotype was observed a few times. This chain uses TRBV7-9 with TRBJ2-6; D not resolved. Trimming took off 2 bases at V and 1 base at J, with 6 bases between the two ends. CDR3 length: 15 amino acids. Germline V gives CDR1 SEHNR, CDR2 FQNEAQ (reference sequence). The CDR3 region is CASSLIPSGANVLTF. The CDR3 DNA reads TGTGCCAGCAGCTTAATACCGTCTGGGGCCAACGTCCTGACTTTC.

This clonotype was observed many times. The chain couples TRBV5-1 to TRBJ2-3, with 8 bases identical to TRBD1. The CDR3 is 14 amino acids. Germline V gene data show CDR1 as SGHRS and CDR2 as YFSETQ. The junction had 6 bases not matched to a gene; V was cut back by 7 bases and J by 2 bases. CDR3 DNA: TGCGCCAGCGCGACAGGGGAGGTCACAGATACGCAGTATTTT. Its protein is CASATGEVTDTQYF. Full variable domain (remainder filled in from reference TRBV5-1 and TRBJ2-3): KAGVTQTPRYLIKTRGQQVTLSCSPISGHRSVSWYQQTPGQGLQFLFEYFSETQRNKGNFPGRFSGRQFSNSRSEMNVSTLELGDSALYLCASATGEVTDTQYFGPGTRLTVL.

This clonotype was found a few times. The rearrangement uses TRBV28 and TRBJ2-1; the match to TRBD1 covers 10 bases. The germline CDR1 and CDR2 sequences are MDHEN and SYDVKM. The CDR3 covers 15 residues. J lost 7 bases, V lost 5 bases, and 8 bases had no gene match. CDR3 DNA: TGTGCCAGCAGTCCTCCGGGACAGGGGAGGAATGAGCAGTTCTTC. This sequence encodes CASSPPGQGRNEQFF.

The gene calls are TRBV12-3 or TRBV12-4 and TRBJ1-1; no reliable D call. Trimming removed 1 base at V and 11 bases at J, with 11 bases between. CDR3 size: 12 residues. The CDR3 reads CASSLGGDLAFF. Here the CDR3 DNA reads TGTGCCAGCAGTTTAGGGGGAGACTTGGCTTTCTTT.

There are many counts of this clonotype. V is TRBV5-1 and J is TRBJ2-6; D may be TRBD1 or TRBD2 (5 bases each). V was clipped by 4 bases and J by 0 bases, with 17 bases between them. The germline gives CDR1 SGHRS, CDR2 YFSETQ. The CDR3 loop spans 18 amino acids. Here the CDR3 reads CASSPLPGRNSGANVLTF. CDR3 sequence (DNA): TGCGCCAGCAGCCCCCTCCCGGGACGCAACTCTGGGGCCAACGTCCTGACTTTC.

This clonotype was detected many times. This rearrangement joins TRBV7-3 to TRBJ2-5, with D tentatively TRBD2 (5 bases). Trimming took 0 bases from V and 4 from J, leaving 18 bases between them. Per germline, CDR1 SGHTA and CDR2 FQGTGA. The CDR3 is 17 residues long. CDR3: CASSLTGSVSGTETQYF. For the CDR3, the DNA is TGTGCCAGCAGCTTAACTGGTAGTGTCAGCGGCACAGAGACCCAGTACTTC.

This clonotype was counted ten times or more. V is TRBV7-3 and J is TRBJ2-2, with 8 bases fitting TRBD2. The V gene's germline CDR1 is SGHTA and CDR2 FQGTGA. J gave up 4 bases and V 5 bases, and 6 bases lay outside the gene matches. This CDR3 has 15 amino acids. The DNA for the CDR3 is TGTGCCAGCAGCCCGACTAGCGAGGTCACCGGGGAGCTGTTTTTT. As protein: CASSPTSEVTGELFF. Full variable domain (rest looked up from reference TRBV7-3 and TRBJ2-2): GAGVSQTPSNKVTEKGKYVELRCDPISGHTALYWYRQSLGQGPEFLIYFQGTGAADDSGLPNDRFFAVRPEGSVSTLKIQRTERGDSAVYLCASSPTSEVTGELFFGEGSRLTVL.

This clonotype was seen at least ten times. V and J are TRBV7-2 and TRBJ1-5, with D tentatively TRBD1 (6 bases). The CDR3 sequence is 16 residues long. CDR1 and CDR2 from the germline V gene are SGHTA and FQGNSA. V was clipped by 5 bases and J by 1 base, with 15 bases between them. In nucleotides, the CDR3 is TGTGCCAGCAGCCCCGGGGGCCGGGGGAGCAATCAGCCCCAGCATTTT. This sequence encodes CASSPGGRGSNQPQHF. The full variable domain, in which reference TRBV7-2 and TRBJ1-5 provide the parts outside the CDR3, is GAGVSQSPSNKVTEKGKDVELRCDPISGHTALYWYRQSLGQGLEFLIYFQGNSAPDKSGLPSDRFSAERTGGSVSTLTIQRTQQEDSAVYLCASSPGGRGSNQPQHFGDGTRLSIL.

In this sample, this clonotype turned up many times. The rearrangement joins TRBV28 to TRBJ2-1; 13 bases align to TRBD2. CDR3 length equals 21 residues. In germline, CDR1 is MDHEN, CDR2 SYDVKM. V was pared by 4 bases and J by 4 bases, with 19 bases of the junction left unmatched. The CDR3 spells CASSSPAGGLAGTSGYNEQFF. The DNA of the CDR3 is TGTGCCAGCAGTTCTCCGGCGGGGGGACTAGCGGGAACTTCCGGGTACAATGAGCAGTTCTTC. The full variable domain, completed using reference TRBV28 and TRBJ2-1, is DVKVTQSSRYLVKRTGEKVFLECVQDMDHENMFWYRQDPGLGLRLIYFSYDVKMKEKGDIPEGYSVSREKKERFSLILESASTNQTSMYLCASSSPAGGLAGTSGYNEQFFGPGTRLTVL.

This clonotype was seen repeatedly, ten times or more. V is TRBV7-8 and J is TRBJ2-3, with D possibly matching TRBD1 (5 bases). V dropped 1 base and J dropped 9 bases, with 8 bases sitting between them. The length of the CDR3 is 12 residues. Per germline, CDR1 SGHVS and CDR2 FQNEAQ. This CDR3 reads CASSLVTGTQYF. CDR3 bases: TGTGCCAGCAGCTTAGTTACAGGAACGCAGTATTTT. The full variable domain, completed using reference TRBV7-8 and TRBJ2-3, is GAGVSQSPRYKVAKRGQDVALRCDPISGHVSLFWYQQALGQGPEFLTYFQNEAQLDKSGLPSDRFFAERPEGSVSTLKIQRTQQEDSAVYLCASSLVTGTQYFGPGTRLTVL.